This is a list of T cell receptor beta chains from one sample in a study of blood T cells in healthy people across ages. One entry per CDR3 protein results from TCRdb running MiXCR on the 5' RACE reads. Found here are about 1.6 million distinct CDR3 sequences, about 35% of them singletons; the top ten hold approximately 11%. The sample was blood. Source of these receptors: a woman younger than 45 in good health. Both conserved end residues are part of each CDR3. The order of the fields is J gene, CDR3 length, V gene, D gene, clone size, CDR3 protein, CDR3 DNA. D genes are given only for firm matches. A row's size may be missing; if present it is once, few, many or a size class.

>TRBJ2-1|15|TRBV5-1|.|many
CASSLARSSYNEQFF
TGTGCCAGCAGCTTAGCTCGGAGCTCCTACAATGAGCAGTTCTTC
>TRBJ2-5|20|TRBV20-1|TRBD2|.
CSARIRDWVAGEIRYYGQYF
TGCAGTGCTAGAATCCGAGATTGGGTAGCGGGAGAGATTAGGTACTACGGGCAGTACTTC
>TRBJ1-2|11|TRBV29-1|.|.
CSGRGPSGYTF
TGCAGCGGCCGGGGTCCATCTGGCTACACCTTC
>TRBJ1-2|14|TRBV7-9|.|once
CALLADSSVGGYTF
TGTGCCCTCCTCGCGGATTCCAGCGTTGGTGGCTACACCTTC
>TRBJ2-7|18|TRBV10-1|TRBD2|few
CASSEDSGTSGSSYEQYF
TGCGCCAGCAGTGAGGACTCCGGGACTAGCGGCAGCTCCTACGAGCAGTACTTC
>TRBJ2-5|14|TRBV7-2|.|.
CASSKGGVRETQYF
TGTGCCAGCAGCAAAGGGGGGGTGAGAGAGACCCAGTACTTC
>TRBJ2-3|17|TRBV5-1|TRBD2|few
CASSPSGGTSITDTQYF
TGCGCCAGCAGCCCTAGCGGGGGGACCTCTATCACAGATACGCAGTATTTT
>TRBJ2-3|11|TRBV6-1|.|.
CASRDRDTQYF
TGTGCCAGCAGGGACCGGGATACGCAGTATTTT
>TRBJ2-1|17|TRBV5-5|TRBD2|once
CASSSGRPSGSHNEQFF
TGTGCCAGCAGCTCGGGGCGTCCTAGCGGGAGTCACAATGAGCAGTTCTTC
>TRBJ2-6|15|TRBV20-1|.|.
CSARATGLGANVLTF
TGCAGTGCTAGAGCCACAGGGTTAGGGGCCAACGTCCTGACTTTC
>TRBJ2-7|14|TRBV10-2|TRBD2|few
CASRELAPSYEQYF
TGCGCCAGCAGGGAACTAGCGCCGTCCTACGAGCAGTACTTC
>TRBJ2-2|17|TRBV7-8|TRBD2|few
CASSLDGLAAVTGELFF
TGTGCCAGCAGCTTAGATGGACTAGCGGCTGTCACCGGGGAGCTGTTTTTT
>TRBJ2-7|15|TRBV27|TRBD2|few
CASSLSGSGRVEQYF
TGTGCCAGCAGTTTATCTGGTAGCGGGAGGGTAGAGCAGTACTTC
>TRBJ2-5|13|TRBV27|.|few
CASSRVGQETQYF
TGTGCCAGCTCACGGGTGGGCCAAGAGACCCAGTACTTC
>TRBJ2-1|20|TRBV12-3/TRBV12-4|TRBD2|.
CASSLSDPGLAGGVYNEQFF
TGTGCCAGCAGTTTATCCGATCCGGGACTAGCGGGGGGGGTTTACAATGAGCAGTTCTTC
>TRBJ2-7|15|TRBV5-1|.|.
CASSSRLGGSYEQYF
TGCGCCAGCAGCTCTCGTTTAGGGGGGTCCTACGAGCAGTACTTC
>TRBJ1-5|13|TRBV20-1|.|.
CSASARGNQPQHF
TGCAGTGCTAGTGCCAGGGGCAATCAGCCCCAGCATTTT
>TRBJ2-3|13|TRBV25-1|.|.
CASSEYMPDTRYF
TGTGCCAGCAGTGAATATATGCCAGATACGCGGTATTTT
>TRBJ2-1|16|TRBV7-2|TRBD2|.
CASSSPWREGHGEQFF
TGTGCCAGCAGCTCCCCATGGCGGGAGGGCCATGGTGAGCAGTTCTTC
>TRBJ2-1|16|TRBV3-1|TRBD2|.
CASSRLTSGGANEQFF
TGTGCCAGCAGCCGCCTCACTAGCGGGGGGGCCAATGAGCAGTTCTTC
>TRBJ2-3|15|TRBV7-3|.|few
CASSLRGLTTDTQYF
TGTGCCAGCAGCTTACGGGGACTTACCACAGATACGCAGTATTTT
>TRBJ1-1|13|TRBV6-1|.|.
CASSEGYHTEAFF
TGTGCCAGCAGTGAAGGATACCACACTGAAGCTTTCTTT
>TRBJ2-7|15|TRBV3-1|TRBD1|few
CASSHPDRVGGEQYF
TGTGCCAGCAGCCACCCCGACAGGGTAGGAGGCGAGCAGTACTTC
>TRBJ1-1|16|TRBV4-1|.|few
CASSQGGGGWGTEAFF
TGCGCCAGCAGCCAAGGAGGGGGGGGGTGGGGCACTGAAGCTTTCTTT
>TRBJ1-1|14|TRBV5-1|TRBD1|.
CASSPQGMNAEAFF
TGCGCCAGCAGCCCACAGGGGATGAACGCTGAAGCTTTCTTT
>TRBJ1-1|15|TRBV27|.|few
CASSLLGQWNTEAFF
TGTGCCAGCAGTCTACTCGGACAGTGGAACACTGAAGCTTTCTTT
>TRBJ2-2|11|TRBV20-1|.|.
CSALNTGELFF
TGCAGTGCTCTGAACACCGGGGAGCTGTTTTTT
>TRBJ2-1|15|TRBV5-1|TRBD2|few
CASSFGLAAHNGQFF
TGCGCCAGCAGCTTTGGACTAGCGGCCCACAATGGGCAGTTCTTC
>TRBJ2-3|19|TRBV6-5|TRBD2|many
CASSYSASGGTRGADTQYF
TGTGCCAGCAGTTACTCCGCTTCCGGCGGGACTAGGGGTGCAGATACGCAGTATTTT
>TRBJ2-7|14|TRBV4-1|TRBD1|many
CASSALGRGYEQYF
TGCGCCAGCAGCGCCCTCGGCAGGGGGTACGAGCAGTACTTC
>TRBJ2-1|19|TRBV5-1|TRBD1|.
CASSRGTGRGIGSYNEQFF
TGCGCCAGCAGTCGGGGGACAGGGAGGGGAATAGGCTCCTACAATGAGCAGTTCTTC
>TRBJ2-7|14|TRBV11-2|.|.
CASSLSHYSYEQYF
TGTGCCAGCAGCTTAAGTCACTACTCCTACGAGCAGTACTTC
>TRBJ2-5|16|TRBV6-6|TRBD2|few
CASSSLAGAAQETQYF
TGTGCCAGCAGTTCCCTAGCGGGGGCTGCCCAAGAGACCCAGTACTTC
>TRBJ2-1|13|TRBV3-1|.|.
CASSLFDQIEQFF
TGTGCCAGCAGCCTATTCGACCAGATCGAGCAGTTCTTC
>TRBJ2-1|15|TRBV7-9|.|.
CASSPQGYGDNEQFF
TGTGCCAGCAGCCCCCAGGGGTATGGGGACAATGAGCAGTTCTTC
>TRBJ2-7|12|TRBV20-1|.|.
CSASWGYHEQYF
TGCAGTGCTTCTTGGGGGTACCACGAGCAGTACTTC
>TRBJ1-2|16|TRBV7-3|.|.
CASSLSPGPAGEGYTF
TGTGCCAGCAGCTTAAGTCCCGGGCCAGCGGGGGAAGGCTACACCTTC
>TRBJ2-3|14|TRBV7-6|.|.
CASSLVPNTDTQYF
TGTGCCAGCAGCTTAGTACCAAACACAGATACGCAGTATTTT
>TRBJ2-3|17|TRBV5-1|.|.
CASSLGGLARGTDTQYF
TGCGCCAGCAGCTTGGGGGGGCTAGCCCGGGGCACAGATACGCAGTATTTT
>TRBJ2-6|14|TRBV10-3|.|many
CATRLGSGANVLTF
TGTGCCACCCGGCTTGGGTCCGGGGCCAACGTCCTGACTTTC
>TRBJ2-4|17|TRBV20-1|.|.
CSADGSLTAQTKNIQYF
TGCAGTGCTGACGGTAGTCTGACCGCACAGACCAAAAACATTCAGTACTTC
>TRBJ1-1|14|TRBV5-1|.|.
CASSFIGNQIEAFF
TGCGCCAGCAGCTTCATCGGGAATCAGATTGAAGCTTTCTTT
>TRBJ1-1|13|TRBV7-9|.|.
CASGFVENTEAFF
TGTGCCAGCGGCTTCGTCGAGAACACTGAAGCTTTCTTT
>TRBJ1-1|13|TRBV5-1|.|.
CASSWTRGGEAFF
TGCGCCAGCAGCTGGACAAGGGGGGGTGAAGCTTTCTTT
>TRBJ2-1|17|TRBV6-1|TRBD2|.
CASSAALAGDAYNEQFF
TGTGCCAGCAGTGCAGCACTAGCGGGGGACGCCTACAATGAGCAGTTCTTC
>TRBJ2-7|18|TRBV20-1|TRBD2|few
CSARDLSASGGSSYEQYF
TGCAGTGCTAGAGATCTATCGGCTAGCGGGGGGAGCTCCTACGAGCAGTACTTC
>TRBJ2-1|15|TRBV29-1|.|few
CSERTGSSPYNEQFF
TGCAGCGAGCGTACAGGGTCGTCGCCCTACAATGAGCAGTTCTTC
>TRBJ2-3|12|TRBV5-4|.|.
CASSPLKEDQYF
TGTGCCAGCAGCCCCCTAAAGGAGGACCAGTATTTT
>TRBJ2-7|15|TRBV18|.|few
CASSPEATGNREQYF
TGTGCCAGCTCACCAGAAGCTACAGGGAATAGGGAGCAGTACTTC
>TRBJ2-5|14|TRBV20-1|TRBD2|.
CSARLSGGRETQYF
TGCAGTGCTAGGCTTAGCGGGGGGAGAGAGACCCAGTACTTC
>TRBJ2-3|15|TRBV20-1|TRBD2|many
CSARDGTSGKHTQYF
TGCAGTGCTAGAGATGGAACTAGCGGGAAACATACGCAGTATTTT
>TRBJ2-7|12|TRBV6-6|.|many
CASMGGIYEQYF
TGTGCCAGCATGGGGGGTATATACGAGCAGTACTTC
>TRBJ2-1|12|TRBV3-1|.|.
CASTSRANEQFF
TGTGCCAGCACTTCGAGGGCAAATGAGCAGTTCTTC
>TRBJ2-3|16|TRBV2|.|.
CASSEGNYPFTDTQYF
TGTGCCAGCAGTGAAGGGAACTATCCATTCACAGATACGCAGTATTTT
>TRBJ2-5|12|TRBV29-1|.|few
CSVISGGETQYF
TGCAGCGTCATCTCAGGGGGGGAGACCCAGTACTTC
>TRBJ2-1|16|TRBV4-1|TRBD2|few
CASSQEVRGGENEQFF
TGCGCCAGCAGCCAAGAGGTCCGCGGGGGGGAGAATGAGCAGTTCTTC
>TRBJ2-5|17|TRBV9|TRBD2|.
CASSVELAGSHLGTQYF
TGTGCCAGCAGCGTAGAACTAGCGGGGTCCCACTTGGGGACCCAGTACTTC
>TRBJ2-3|16|TRBV4-1|.|few
CASSPGVQLREDTQYF
TGCGCCAGCAGCCCCGGGGTACAGCTCAGGGAGGATACGCAGTATTTT
>TRBJ2-7|12|TRBV5-1|.|.
CASSPKGLEQYF
TGCGCCAGCAGCCCCAAAGGCCTCGAGCAGTACTTC
>TRBJ1-1|13|TRBV7-3|.|.
CASGGTLNTEAFF
TGTGCCAGCGGAGGGACCTTGAACACTGAAGCTTTCTTT